This record looks at one T cell receptor (beta chain) sequence and its context. Its antigen remains unknown. PCR used 60 Vbeta primers and 13 Jbeta primers. The table came from immunoSEQ multiplex PCR; TCRdb's copy has only in-frame clones and leaves some out. The sample holds more than 150,000 clones, 81% seen once. The CDR3 length is 14 residues. The V gene lost 3 bases and the J gene lost 5 bases, with 10 bases spanning the gap. In germline, CDR1 is SGHTA, CDR2 FQGNSA. The sample originates from a study of cytomegalovirus exposure and HLA in healthy donors. Overall study: HLA-typed donors were the source of about 85 million unique TCRs held in an early data release.

The study's findings and limits: Versus the roughly 700-donor mean, an Asian-associated ancestry cluster reportedly showed fewer N-insertions in a later analysis.

This clonotype was obtained from a woman aged 18-35 years in good health and CMV-seropositive. The sample consisted of PBMCs. The chain links TRBV7-2 to TRBJ2-2; TRBD1 is a possible D gene (5 bases). The CDR3 DNA reads as TGTGCCAGCAGCTTCGCAGGGAATACCGGGGAGCTGTTTTTT. Translated: CASSFAGNTGELFF.